These 22 T cell receptor beta chains were all obtained from the same sample, sequenced in a study of shared clonotypes between healthy human individuals. Clones were read by immunoSEQ multiplex PCR, and TCRdb kept only the in-frame ones, dropping some. The data hold 850,000 to 1,200,000 clones, with about 75% observed a single time. The specimen sequenced was memory CD4+ T cells sorted from blood. Subset of the sample: CD45RA-negative fraction. These receptors all stem from a man between 18 and 29 years old in good health.

The chain employs TRBV12-5 and TRBJ2-7; 7 nucleotides align to TRBD1. This CDR3 has 16 residues. V was clipped by 2 bases and J by 4 bases; unmatched bases: 11. CDR1 LGHNT and CDR2 FRNRAP come from the germline V gene. The CDR3 reads CASGLPRGLVGYEQYF. DNA of the CDR3: TGTGCTAGTGGTTTGCCGAGGGGGCTTGTCGGATACGAGCAGTACTTC.

The gene calls are TRBV7-1 and TRBJ1-2; the D is unclear. TRBV7-1 has ORF status, its function being uncertain. V was shortened by 4 bases and J by 2 bases, with 11 bases between the two germline ends. This CDR3 comprises 14 residues. DNA for the CDR3: TGTGCCAGCAGCTTTTATAAGGAAAACTATGGCTACACCTTC. Encoded protein: CASSFYKENYGYTF.

This clone was detected only once. The chain has TRBV15 and TRBJ1-6, with D uncertain. The V and J ends lost 8 bases and 3 bases respectively, with 8 bases between them. The CDR3 is 13 residues long. CDR1 is LNHNV, CDR2 YYDKDF, per germline (reference sequence). This CDR3 is CATQENYNSPLHF. DNA of the CDR3: TGTGCCACCCAGGAAAACTATAATTCACCCCTCCACTTT.

In this sample, this clone turned up once. The rearrangement links TRBV7-2 to TRBJ1-2; 9 bases fit TRBD1. Germline lookup yields CDR1 SGHTA and CDR2 FQGNSA. V was pared by 1 base and J by 9 bases, with 9 bases of the junction left unmatched. CDR3 length equals 15 residues. CDR3 sequence reads: CASSLGGGQGQSYTF. CDR3 sequence (DNA): TGTGCCAGCAGCTTAGGAGGGGGACAGGGACAAAGCTACACCTTC.

The chain links TRBV7-2 to TRBJ2-7; D perhaps matches TRBD1 (6 bases). The CDR3 is made up of 14 amino acids. V gave up 5 bases and J gave up 4 bases, with 15 bases separating them. CDR1 is SGHTA, CDR2 FQGNSA, per germline. Written as DNA, the CDR3 is TGTGCCAGCAGCCAACGACAGGCGATGTACGAGCAGTACTTC. Amino acid sequence: CASSQRQAMYEQYF.

As for this clone: The sample has other DNA sequences that encode this CDR3 too. V and J are TRBV19 and TRBJ2-6; a weak D match, TRBD2 (6 bases). Looked up from germline, CDR1 is LNHDA and CDR2 is SQIVND (reference sequence). The CDR3 has 15 residues. V was trimmed by 5 bases and J by 0 bases, leaving 8 bases between them. The CDR3, as DNA: TGTGCCAGTAGTGGGGGGAGCTCTGGGGCCAACGTCCTGACTTTC. As protein: CASSGGSSGANVLTF.

The chain has TRBV13 and TRBJ1-6; 9 nucleotides line up with TRBD1. V was pared by 6 bases and J by 8 bases, with 5 bases of the junction left unmatched. The CDR3 is 14 amino acids. The germline gives CDR1 PRHDT, CDR2 FYEKMQ (reference sequence). In nucleotides, the CDR3 is TGTGCCAGCAGGCAGGGACAGGGCCATTCACCCCTCCACTTT. Its protein product is CASRQGQGHSPLHF. The entire variable domain, with the rest obtained from reference TRBV13 and TRBJ1-6, is as follows: AAGVIQSPRHLIKEKRETATLKCYPIPRHDTVYWYQQGPGQDPQFLISFYEKMQSDKGSIPDRFSAQQFSDYHSELNMSSLELGDSALYFCASRQGQGHSPLHFGNGTRLTVT.

The rearrangement links TRBV7-9 to TRBJ1-5; TRBD1 is a possible D gene (6 bases). The CDR3 totals 16 residues. The germline V gene encodes CDR1 SEHNR and CDR2 FQNEAQ (reference sequence). V was cut by 5 bases and J by 1 base, with 15 bases left in between. CDR3 DNA sequence: TGTGCCAGCAGCCGAAGCCAGGGGAACAGCAATCAGCCCCAGCATTTT. Its protein is CASSRSQGNSNQPQHF.

The rearrangement uses TRBV6-6 and TRBJ2-2; D remains unclear. The germline gives CDR1 MNHNY, CDR2 SVGAGI (reference sequence). The CDR3 spans 14 residues. Trimming cost V 4 bases and J 8 bases, with 14 bases left between them. Written as DNA, the CDR3 is TGTGCCAGCAGTTTTATGACCGGCCCGGGGGAGCTGTTTTTT. Its protein is CASSFMTGPGELFF.

As for this clone: At the DNA level, this CDR3 is encoded by other sequences in the same sample as well. The chain recombines TRBV11-2 with TRBJ2-3, with TRBD2 matching over 16 bases. CDR3 length: 16 residues. J was trimmed by 4 bases and V by 3 bases; bases with no gene match: 1. Germline assignment: CDR1 SGHAT and CDR2 FQNNGV. The CDR3 DNA reads as TGTGCCAGCAGCTTGGGACTAGCGGGAGGGCCAGATACGCAGTATTTT. Protein: CASSLGLAGGPDTQYF.

The J gene is TRBJ2-1, the V gene TRBV6-5; D unclear. CDR1 is MNHEY, CDR2 SVGAGI, per germline. This CDR3 has 13 residues. V lost 4 bases to trimming and J lost 2 bases, with 6 bases between them. The CDR3 DNA is TGTGCCAGCAGTTTTGACACCTACAATGAGCAGTTCTTC. Protein: CASSFDTYNEQFF.

This chain connects TRBV11-1 to TRBJ2-5, with 7 bases identical to TRBD1. The trim removed 5 bases at V and 2 bases at J, leaving 2 bases unmatched. The CDR3 runs to 13 residues. From germline, CDR1 is SGHAT and CDR2 FQDESV (reference sequence). Here the CDR3 reads CASSDRVQETQYF. CDR3 nucleotide sequence: TGTGCCAGCAGCGACAGGGTACAAGAGACCCAGTACTTC.

The CDR3 nucleotides are TGTGCCAGCAGATGGACGGGTGGACGCGAGCAGTACTTC. Translation gives CASRWTGGREQYF. The V gene is TRBV28, the J gene TRBJ2-7; no firm D call. The germline V gene encodes CDR1 MDHEN and CDR2 SYDVKM. The length of the CDR3 is 13 residues. V shed 6 bases and J shed 6 bases, with 15 bases lying between them.

The J gene is TRBJ2-7, the V gene TRBV13, with 9 bases identical to TRBD2. The CDR3 totals 16 residues. CDR1 and CDR2 (germline): PRHDT, FYEKMQ (reference sequence). V shed 6 bases, J shed 2 bases, and the junction held 11 bases outside the gene matches. In DNA form, the CDR3 reads TGTGCCAGCAGTCGAGGCGGGAGGGGGGACGCCTACGAGCAGTACTTC. Encoded protein: CASSRGGRGDAYEQYF.

This chain uses TRBV21-1 with TRBJ2-7; the table's D call, TRBD1, has no DNA check behind it. TRBV21-1 is tagged as a pseudogene. This CDR3 spans 16 amino acids. This CDR3 is CASSKETTGASYEQYF. The CDR3, as DNA: TGTGCCAGCAGCAAAGAGACGACAGGGGCGTCCTACGAGCAGTACTTC.

This chain uses TRBV30 with TRBJ2-7; possibly TRBD2 for D (5 bases). Per germline, CDR1 GTSNPN and CDR2 SVGIG (reference sequence). The CDR3 spans 13 residues. V was cut by 1 base and J by 4 bases, with 11 bases left in between. The CDR3 DNA reads TGTGCCTGGAGTGGTGGGAGTAGTTACGAGCAGTACTTC. Translating gives CAWSGGSSYEQYF.

This rearrangement joins TRBV6-5 to TRBJ1-3; D call uncertain. Trimming cost V 2 bases and J 0 bases, with 8 bases left between them. CDR1 is MNHEY and CDR2 is SVGAGI in the germline V gene. The CDR3 length is 15 residues. CDR3 sequence reads: CASSYHGISGNTIYF. As DNA, the CDR3 is TGTGCCAGCAGTTACCACGGAATCTCTGGAAACACCATATATTTT.

The sample holds one count of this clone. This sequence joins TRBV5-5 and TRBJ1-2; a possible D gene is TRBD1 (5 bases). Germline V CDR1 and CDR2: SGHKS, YYEKEE (reference sequence). The CDR3 is 14 amino acids. Deletions cut 5 bases from V and 0 bases from J, with 11 bases between. CDR3 loop: CASSFGTANYGYTF. Written as DNA, the CDR3 is TGTGCCAGCAGTTTCGGGACGGCTAACTATGGCTACACCTTC.

This rearrangement joins TRBV10-1 to TRBJ2-2; 7 nucleotides match TRBD1. This CDR3 is 13 amino acids long. The V gene end was trimmed by 6 bases and the J gene end by 5 bases; junction bases not matched to a gene: 3. Per the germline V gene, CDR1 is WNHNN and CDR2 is SYGVQD (reference sequence). The CDR3 loop is CASRGQSTGELFF. CDR3 sequence (DNA): TGCGCCAGCAGGGGACAGAGTACCGGGGAGCTGTTTTTT.

As to this clone: A junction boundary mismatches the germline segment, possibly from a read error. CDR3 coding DNA: TGTGCCAGCAGTGACAGAGGGGGGTCCTCCGAGCAGTACTTC. It encodes CASSDRGGSSEQYF. The V gene is TRBV6-1, the J gene TRBJ2-7; perhaps D is TRBD1 or TRBD2 (6 bases each). The CDR3 has 14 amino acids. Germline values: CDR1 MNHNS, CDR2 SASEGT.

This chain links TRBV19 with TRBJ1-5; 10 bases line up with TRBD1. Trimming removed 3 bases from V and 7 bases from J; junction bases left unmatched: 12. CDR3 length equals 17 residues. The germline V gene has CDR1 LNHDA and CDR2 SQIVND (reference sequence). CDR3 amino acids: CASSIPGQGILGQPQHF. CDR3 DNA: TGTGCCAGTAGTATTCCGGGACAGGGGATTTTAGGACAGCCCCAGCATTTT.

This sequence joins TRBV19 and TRBJ2-5, with TRBD1 identical over 8 bases. With V trimmed by 8 bases and J by 9 bases, 17 bases remained unmatched. Per germline, CDR1 LNHDA and CDR2 SQIVND (reference sequence). CDR3 length: 15 amino acids. The CDR3 region is CASLPGTGSKRAQYF. Written as DNA, the CDR3 is TGTGCCAGTCTCCCTGGGACAGGTTCTAAGAGGGCCCAGTACTTC.